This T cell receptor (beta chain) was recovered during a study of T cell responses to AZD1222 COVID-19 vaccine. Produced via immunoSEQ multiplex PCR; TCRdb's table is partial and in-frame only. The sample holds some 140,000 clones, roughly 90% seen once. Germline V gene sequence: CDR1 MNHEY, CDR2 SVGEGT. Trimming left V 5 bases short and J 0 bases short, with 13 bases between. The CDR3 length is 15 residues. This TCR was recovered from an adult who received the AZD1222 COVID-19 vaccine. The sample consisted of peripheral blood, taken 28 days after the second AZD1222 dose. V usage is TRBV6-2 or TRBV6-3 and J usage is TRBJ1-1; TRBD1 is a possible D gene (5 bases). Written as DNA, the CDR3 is TGTGCCAGCAGTCGCGGGGGTCGAATGAACACTGAAGCTTTCTTT. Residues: CASSRGGRMNTEAFF.